The T cell receptor beta chain described here comes from a study of CD8 T cells in Susac syndrome. The RNA, roughly 0.45 to 1 ug, was put through reverse transcription using random hexamers. Each CDR3 protein is one row after TCRdb ran MiXCR on the immunoSEQ multiplex PCR reads. The table has approximately 180,000 distinct CDR3 sequences, over 75% seen once. Turning to this clonotype: Antigen unknown.

V lost 5 bases to trimming and J lost 6 bases; unmatched junction nucleotides: 6. CDR1 is SGHNT, CDR2 YYREEE, per germline (reference sequence). This CDR3 region has 15 residues. General study points: The CD4+ T cell repertoires in Susac syndrome were not clonally expanded.

Negative isolation yielded the CD8+ and CD4+ T cells, while FACS enriched the TEMRA cells. This receptor was identified in a human donor with Susac syndrome. Sequencing used CD4+ T cells from PBMCs. The rearrangement links TRBV5-4 to TRBJ1-6; 9 positions agree with TRBD1. The CDR3 DNA reads TGTGCCAGCAGGAAGGGACAGGGCGGTAATTCACCCCTCCACTTT. It is translated as CASRKGQGGNSPLHF.